This TCR beta chain derives from a study of T-cell memory formation after mild COVID-19. Whole-study results and caveats: Of the contracting clones, CD4+ ones lay mainly in CM and EM, and CD8+ ones in EMRA. Later expanders leaned toward CD4+, whereas clones contracting from day 15 to 85 were balanced CD4/CD8. Whether second-wave clones peaking at day 37 were SARS-CoV-2 specific went unconfirmed.

This clonotype was seen a handful of times. Its matching antigen is unknown. The junction departs from the called germline gene at one end, perhaps through a read error. It was 5'RACE with constant-segment primers that produced the TCR alpha and TCR beta cDNA libraries, which carried sample barcodes and UMIs. TCRdb independently ran MiXCR on the 5' RACE reads; one entry per CDR3 protein. There are 350,000 to 450,000 distinct CDR3 sequences in the sample; more than 20% occur only once, and around 9.5% lies in the top ten. The TCR sequence derives from an adult woman who had mild COVID-19 (a few samples of this study predate the infection). Cell type and time point are not known. Sequencing was carried out using PBMCs or a T cell subset sorted from them (not recorded which).

The CDR3 region has the DNA TGTGCCACCAGTGATTCCGGGACAGGCTTC. Translated, it gives CATSDSGTGF. This rearrangement joins TRBV24-1 to TRBJ2-7; 8 bases line up with TRBD1. Germline V gene data show CDR1 as KGHDR and CDR2 as SFDVKD. This CDR3 spans 10 amino acids.